This T cell receptor beta chain was found in a study of T cell changes during pregnancy in multiple sclerosis. TCRdb keeps only in-frame clones here, not all; method: immunoSEQ multiplex PCR. The table shows fewer than 70,000 clones, with almost 95% occurring only once. There are 16 residues in the CDR3. Germline V gene data show CDR1 as LGHNA and CDR2 as YNFKEQ. V was cut by 1 base and J by 0 bases, with 9 bases left in between. V gene TRBV4-2 combines with J gene TRBJ2-2; D is undetermined. The sequencing here drew on CD8+ T cells from peripheral blood mononuclear cells, taken in the third trimester of pregnancy. The sequence was obtained from a female donor in good health, enrolled as a control in a pregnancy study. This chain's CDR3 is CASSQGLAPNTGELFF. DNA of the CDR3: TGTGCCAGCAGCCAAGGGTTGGCCCCGAACACCGGGGAGCTGTTTTTT.